This entry concerns a single TCR beta chain. This sample was included in a study of T cell changes during pregnancy in multiple sclerosis. Produced via immunoSEQ multiplex PCR; TCRdb's table is partial and in-frame only. The data contain approximately 110,000 clones, roughly nine tenths of them singletons. This CDR3 is built from 17 residues. Germline CDR1 reads SGHVS; CDR2 reads FQNEAQ. The V gene end was trimmed by 4 bases and the J gene end by 3 bases; junction bases not matched to a gene: 9. V is TRBV7-8 and J is TRBJ1-5, with 10 nucleotides matching TRBD1. The sequenced sample was peripheral blood, obtained after pregnancy. This TCR came from a female donor with multiple sclerosis, enrolled in a pregnancy study. The CDR3 reads CASSSDLTGGNNQPQHF. The CDR3 DNA reads TGTGCCAGCAGCTCGGATTTGACAGGGGGCAACAATCAGCCCCAGCATTTT.